This record looks at one TCR beta chain sequence and its context. Antigen specificity is unknown. This could be a read error, since a much larger clone is one nucleotide away. The CDR3 length is 15 residues. Looked up from germline, CDR1 is SGHDT and CDR2 is YYEEEE. The data belong to a study of T cells in Graves' hyperthyroidism and ophthalmopathy. Broader study findings: Within blood appeared most thyroid clonotypes that had expanded above 0.001. Ophthalmopathy was separated from stable hyperthyroidism by a 13 V-J model. Progression to ophthalmopathy was predicted a median of about 6.6 months early.

It was RNA transcripts that yielded the amplified TCR beta CDR3 regions. When the TCR CDR3 underwent first-round RT-PCR, the HTBI primer set was used. Each CDR3 protein gets one entry after TCRdb re-called the multiplex PCR reads with MiXCR. The sample holds nearly 750,000 distinct CDR3 sequences, roughly a third seen once. Newly diagnosed hyperthyroidism, duration under 2 months, in patients aged 18 to 65. The rearrangement uses TRBV5-6 and TRBJ2-5; the D gene is possibly TRBD1 (6 bases). The TCR comes from a woman aged 40 to 50 with Graves' hyperthyroidism. Sequences were obtained from blood. This CDR3 is CASSPIDRRQEAQYF. CDR3 nucleotides: TGTGCCAGCAGCCCTATTGACAGGCGCCAAGAGGCCCAGTACTTC.